These 9 T cell receptor beta chains originate from one sample sequenced in a study of blood T cell repertoires in COVID-19. Repertoires were generated with immunoSEQ multiplex PCR, while TCRdb's copy carries only in-frame clones and drops some. This table holds 150,000 to 200,000 clones, over 80% found once. Sequencing was done on a sample of peripheral blood. Every receptor here comes from a woman between 70 and 85 years old with COVID-19, enrolled during active disease.

DNA of the CDR3: TGTGCCAGCTATACTAGCGGGCGTAACACCGGGGAGCTGTTTTTT. Protein sequence: CASYTSGRNTGELFF. The chain employs TRBV28 and TRBJ2-2; the match to TRBD2 covers 9 bases. J lost 2 bases, V lost 8 bases, and 6 bases had no gene match. CDR3 length equals 15 residues. CDR1 and CDR2 from the germline V gene are MDHEN and SYDVKM.

The V call is TRBV11-2, the J call TRBJ2-2; TRBD2 matches at 14 bases. From germline, CDR1 is SGHAT and CDR2 FQNNGV. This CDR3 spans 18 amino acids. The V and J ends lost 3 bases and 5 bases, in that order; junction bases with no gene match: 8. The CDR3 DNA reads as TGTGCCAGCAGCTTTCCCGGGACTAGCGGGAGAAGGACCGGGGAGCTGTTTTTT. The encoded protein is CASSFPGTSGRRTGELFF.

The V and J genes are TRBV29-1 and TRBJ1-5; D unresolved. The CDR3 extends over 12 amino acids. Trimming cost V 4 bases and J 4 bases, with 8 bases left between them. CDR1 and CDR2 (germline): SQVTM, ANQGSEA. Here the CDR3 DNA reads TGCAGCGTTGTCCAGAATAATCAGCCCCAGCATTTT. Translated: CSVVQNNQPQHF.

The rearrangement uses TRBV9 and TRBJ2-1; 8 bases are a match to TRBD2. Trimming took 4 bases from V and 0 from J; bases not matched to a gene: 6. This CDR3 has 16 residues. The germline V gene encodes CDR1 SGDLS and CDR2 YYNGEE. The CDR3 here is CASSNERGSSYNEQFF. The CDR3 coding sequence is TGTGCCAGCAGCAACGAGCGGGGGAGCTCCTACAATGAGCAGTTCTTC.

This chain connects TRBV24-1 to TRBJ1-1; no firm D call. Germline V gene lookup returns CDR1 KGHDR and CDR2 SFDVKD. This CDR3 has 13 residues. The V gene lost 5 bases and the J gene lost 5 bases, with 11 bases spanning the gap. CDR3 in amino acids: CATSAPSSTEAFF. The CDR3 DNA is TGTGCCACCAGTGCCCCCTCGAGTACTGAAGCTTTCTTT.

The genes are TRBV28 and TRBJ1-2; D not resolved. Trimming cost V 8 bases and J 8 bases, with 15 bases left between them. In germline, CDR1 is MDHEN, CDR2 SYDVKM. This CDR3 is built from 12 residues. The CDR3 loop is CASSPRVGGYTF. The CDR3 DNA sequence: TGTGCCAGCTCCCCGAGGGTGGGAGGCTACACCTTC.

The chain joins TRBV28 to TRBJ2-5; D may be TRBD2 (5 bases). Trimming left V 8 bases short and J 1 base short, with 11 bases between. The CDR3 is 13 residues long. Germline V gene data show CDR1 as MDHEN and CDR2 as SYDVKM. The CDR3 region has the DNA TGTGCCAGCGCGGGCCCCCTCCAAGAGACCCAGTACTTC. As protein: CASAGPLQETQYF. Full variable domain (outside the CDR3, taken from reference TRBV28 and TRBJ2-5): DVKVTQSSRYLVKRTGEKVFLECVQDMDHENMFWYRQDPGLGLRLIYFSYDVKMKEKGDIPEGYSVSREKKERFSLILESASTNQTSMYLCASAGPLQETQYFGPGTRLLVL.

The chain uses TRBV7-2 and TRBJ2-5; 10 bases are shared with TRBD1. Germline loops: CDR1 SGHTA, CDR2 FQGNSA. Trimming took 6 bases from V and 3 from J; bases not matched to a gene: 4. The CDR3 is 14 amino acids. In DNA form, the CDR3 reads TGTGCCAGCAGGACAGGGGGCGGTGAAGAGACCCAGTACTTC. Translating it yields CASRTGGGEETQYF.

The rearrangement joins TRBV6-2 or TRBV6-3 to TRBJ2-1; 7 nucleotides line up with TRBD1. Germline CDR1 reads MNHEY; CDR2 reads SVGEGT. The trim removed 3 bases at V and 4 bases at J, leaving 3 bases unmatched. The CDR3 loop spans 14 amino acids. The CDR3 reads CASSYSGQYNEQFF. The CDR3 region has the DNA TGTGCCAGCAGTTATTCGGGACAGTACAATGAGCAGTTCTTC.